Presented here are 17 T cell receptor beta chains from one specimen sequenced in a study of blood T cell repertoires in COVID-19. Here immunoSEQ multiplex PCR was the method, and the copy in TCRdb shows in-frame clones only, minus some. The table has fewer than 350,000 clones, about 86% seen once; the top ten hold over 2.5%. The specimen was peripheral blood. The receptors derive from a woman in her sixties with active or convalescent COVID-19.

The V and J genes are TRBV2 and TRBJ1-2; no definite D call. Trimming took off 6 bases at V and 1 base at J, with 9 bases between the two ends. This CDR3 comprises 13 residues. Per germline, CDR1 SNHLY and CDR2 FYNNEI. CDR3 sequence reads: CASRIQRNYGYTF. For the CDR3, the DNA is TGTGCCAGCAGGATCCAGCGTAACTATGGCTACACCTTC.

The chain is built from TRBV7-2 and TRBJ2-5; 7 bases match TRBD1. With 4 bases clipped from V and 4 bases from J, the junction kept 9 bases outside the gene matches. This CDR3 has 15 amino acids. Germline V CDR1 and CDR2: SGHTA, FQGNSA. CDR3 loop: CASSSQGVNGETQYF. In DNA, the CDR3 is TGTGCCAGCAGCTCGCAGGGGGTAAATGGAGAGACCCAGTACTTC.

This clone was recorded once. The chain carries TRBV7-2 and TRBJ1-2; TRBD1 is a possible D gene (6 bases). The CDR3 has 14 amino acids. Germline V gene data show CDR1 as SGHTA and CDR2 as FQGNSA. V lost 3 bases to trimming and J lost 3 bases, with 11 bases between them. The CDR3 spells CASSLNRADYGYTF. Here the CDR3 DNA reads TGTGCCAGCAGCTTGAACAGGGCGGACTATGGCTACACCTTC.

The chain couples TRBV19 to TRBJ2-2; TRBD2 might be the D (7 bases). With 1 base removed from V and 7 bases from J, the gap between germline ends came to 13 bases. The CDR3 spans 15 residues. Germline values: CDR1 LNHDA, CDR2 SQIVND (reference sequence). In DNA, the CDR3 is TGTGCCAGTAGTATAGGAGGGGGGGCCGACGGGGAGCTGTTTTTT. Translated: CASSIGGGADGELFF.

In nucleotides, the CDR3 is TGTGCCAGCAGCTTACCAATGGAGACCCAGTACTTC. Translated: CASSLPMETQYF. V is TRBV7-9 and J is TRBJ2-5, with D hard to call. Trimming shortened V by 2 bases and J by 5 bases, and 6 bases separated the two germline ends. Germline CDR1 reads SEHNR; CDR2 reads FQNEAQ (reference sequence). The CDR3 extends over 12 amino acids. Filled out from reference TRBV7-9 and TRBJ2-5, the complete variable domain reads DTGVSQNPRHKITKRGQNVTFRCDPISEHNRLYWYRQTLGQGPEFLTYFQNEAQLEKSRLLSDRFSAERPKGSFSTLEIQRTEQGDSAMYLCASSLPMETQYFGPGTRLLVL.

The CDR3 here is CASSSVGYYGYTF. CDR3 in DNA: TGTGCCAGCAGCTCGGTCGGGTACTATGGCTACACCTTC. This chain joins TRBV7-2 and TRBJ1-2; D not certain. Germline CDR1 SGHTA, CDR2 FQGNSA. Trimming left V 4 bases short and J 3 bases short, with 9 bases between. There are 13 residues in the CDR3.

DNA of the CDR3: TGTGCCAGCAGCGTAGCTCCGGAGGGAACCGGGGAGCTGTTTTTT. Protein product: CASSVAPEGTGELFF. The chain has TRBV9 and TRBJ2-2, with a tentative D call TRBD2 (6 bases). The germline V and J ends were trimmed by 0 bases and 5 bases, with 11 bases remaining between them. The CDR3 is 15 residues long. Germline V gene data show CDR1 as SGDLS and CDR2 as YYNGEE.

J is TRBJ1-4 and V is TRBV6-5, with D perhaps TRBD1 (6 bases). V gave up 2 bases and J gave up 8 bases, with 18 bases separating them. The CDR3 is 16 residues long. Per the germline V gene, CDR1 is MNHEY and CDR2 is SVGAGI. The CDR3 DNA follows: TGTGCCAGCAGTTACATCCAGGGGCCACCGGGGGAAAAACTGTTTTTT. It translates to CASSYIQGPPGEKLFF.

The chain employs TRBV15 and TRBJ1-2; TRBD1 aligns across 7 bases. CDR3 length: 14 residues. Germline assignment: CDR1 LNHNV and CDR2 YYDKDF (reference sequence). V shed 0 bases and J 8 bases; nucleotides not matched to a gene: 6. This CDR3 is CATSRDPPTGGYTF. CDR3 DNA sequence: TGTGCCACCAGCAGAGATCCCCCGACAGGGGGCTACACCTTC.

The gene calls are TRBV30 and TRBJ2-7, with TRBD1 matching over 7 bases. The CDR3 consists of 17 residues. Per germline, CDR1 GTSNPN and CDR2 SVGIG (reference sequence). V dropped 3 bases and J dropped 2; count of bases not matched to a gene: 16. The CDR3 sequence is CAWSFALTGLFAYEQYF. CDR3 DNA sequence: TGTGCCTGGAGCTTCGCCCTGACAGGGTTGTTTGCCTACGAGCAGTACTTC.

This chain links TRBV5-4 with TRBJ2-2; D might be TRBD1 (6 bases). Germline assignment: CDR1 SGHNT and CDR2 YYREEE (reference sequence). Trimming left V 0 bases short and J 4 bases short, with 7 bases between. CDR3 length: 14 residues. CDR3 nucleotide sequence: TGTGCCAGCAGCTTGGGGACAGTCACCGGGGAGCTGTTTTTT. It codes for CASSLGTVTGELFF.

The chain couples TRBV19 to TRBJ2-7; D is perhaps TRBD2 (6 bases). Trimming stripped 1 base from V and 0 bases from J, with 16 bases between. The CDR3 sequence is 17 residues long. Germline V lookup: CDR1 LNHDA, CDR2 SQIVND (reference sequence). In DNA, the CDR3 is TGTGCCAGTAGTATAGGGGGGACTCACTCGAGCTCCTACGAGCAGTACTTC. This encodes CASSIGGTHSSSYEQYF.

This chain connects TRBV25-1 to TRBJ1-2, with D possibly TRBD1 on 5 matching bases. Trimming left V 1 base short and J 8 bases short, with 14 bases between. This CDR3 has 14 amino acids. Germline values: CDR1 MGHDK, CDR2 SYGVNS. CDR3 loop: CASSEFLQGGGYTF. The CDR3 DNA reads TGTGCCAGCAGTGAATTTCTGCAGGGTGGCGGCTACACCTTC.

V and J are TRBV6-5 and TRBJ1-2; TRBD1 aligns across 8 bases. This CDR3 is built from 13 residues. CDR1 and CDR2 from the germline V gene are MNHEY and SVGAGI. The trim removed 4 bases at V and 6 bases at J, leaving 4 bases unmatched. CDR3 DNA: TGTGCCAGCAGTTTCACAGGGGGGAATGGCTACACCTTC. Translating gives CASSFTGGNGYTF.

This clone has only a few counts. V gene TRBV9 combines with J gene TRBJ2-1; TRBD1 matches at 9 bases. CDR1 is SGDLS and CDR2 is YYNGEE in the germline V gene. The CDR3 covers 14 residues. Trimming took 4 bases from V and 5 from J; bases not matched to a gene: 4. The CDR3 DNA follows: TGTGCCAGCAGCCCTGGACAGGGGCACAATGAGCAGTTCTTC. Its protein is CASSPGQGHNEQFF.

V and J are TRBV13 and TRBJ1-6; D is undetermined. There are 14 residues in the CDR3. V was pared by 0 bases and J by 11 bases, with 11 bases between. Per germline, CDR1 PRHDT and CDR2 FYEKMQ (reference sequence). The CDR3 sequence: CASSLGGPGTPLHF. The DNA for the CDR3 is TGTGCCAGCAGCTTAGGTGGGCCGGGGACACCCCTCCACTTT.

This clone was recorded once. V gene TRBV19 combines with J gene TRBJ1-6; 10 bases match TRBD1. The CDR3 runs to 15 residues. Germline loops: CDR1 LNHDA, CDR2 SQIVND (reference sequence). The trim removed 5 bases at V and 7 bases at J, leaving 5 bases unmatched. This chain's CDR3 is CASSVGTGVNSPLHF. The CDR3 DNA sequence: TGTGCCAGTAGTGTCGGGACAGGGGTCAATTCACCCCTCCACTTT. The complete variable domain, with remaining parts taken from reference TRBV19 and TRBJ1-6, reads DGGITQSPKYLFRKEGQNVTLSCEQNLNHDAMYWYRQDPGQGLRLIYYSQIVNDFQKGDIAEGYSVSREKKESFPLTVTSAQKNPTAFYLCASSVGTGVNSPLHFGNGTRLTVT.